This TCR beta chain was recorded in a study of cytomegalovirus exposure and HLA in healthy donors. Regarding the study as a whole: Cytomegalovirus-associated TCR beta chains were listed, numbering 150 to 200.

The CDR3 extends over 17 amino acids. CDR1 and CDR2 from the germline V gene are LGHNA and YSLEER. V was clipped by 5 bases and J by 3 bases; unmatched bases: 15. This clone showed up just a few times. Its target is not known. The PCR had 60 Vbeta and 13 Jbeta primers. TCRdb keeps only in-frame clones here, not all; method: immunoSEQ multiplex PCR. The sample comprises around 87,000 clones, about 74% of which are singletons, and about 3% rests with the top ten. Material for sequencing was PBMCs. The receptor was isolated from a man aged 35 to 55 in good health and CMV-seronegative. V gene TRBV4-3 combines with J gene TRBJ1-2; 7 bases match TRBD1. CDR3 DNA: TGCGCCAGCAGCTACCTGACAGGGTCGGGAGGGGACTATGGCTACACCTTC. It codes for CASSYLTGSGGDYGYTF.